This T cell receptor (beta chain) was sequenced in a study of blood T cell repertoires in COVID-19 (TCRdb year 2020). Study-level background: Samples covering the acute and convalescent phases of COVID-19 were provided by collaborators in the United States, Italy and Spain. The dataset comprised deeply sampled blood TCRbeta repertoires from subjects exposed to, actively infected with, or recovered from COVID-19. The sample metadata nearly always contained a de-identified subject ID, COVID-19 status, age in years and sex. The samples were drawn from the first 160 participants of the ongoing ImmuneRACE study and from over 950 subjects provided by 6 global collaborators. The prospective study material was composed of cDNA or gDNA derived from T cells, B-cell-depleted T cells, or PBMCs. The repertoires were released in a freely available public database intended as a resource for research on the immune response to SARS-CoV-2. HLA class I and class II types, where available, came from metadata supplied by the sample provider rather than from assay-based typing. Study-wide conclusions, independent of this receptor: Clinical and demographic metadata were provided uncurated, with the amount varying by source and participant.

Participants in the prospective study were enrolled through a virtual design, were aged roughly 18 to 100 years, and lived in about two dozen United States geographic areas. In the prospective study, participants were assigned to cohorts based on the clinical history participants reported in a screening survey and a study questionnaire. Exposed participants had been in contact with someone with a PCR-confirmed or clinician-diagnosed COVID-19 case within 2 weeks of study entry. In the prospective study, whole blood, serum and a nasopharyngeal or oropharyngeal swab were collected from each participant by mobile phlebotomists. Additional blood draws and questionnaires over an approximately 2-month period could optionally be provided by prospective study participants. Before DNA extraction, blood samples from the prospective study were shipped at room temperature or frozen. As to this clone: Its antigen is not yet known. No much larger clone exists at a distance of one base, and base qualities are not known.

The immunoSEQ Assay, a bias-controlled multiplex PCR, was used to amplify TCRbeta CDR3 regions from genomic DNA. Concerning the study's data processing: Within the assay, amplification of reference gene primers was used to estimate how many nucleated cells each sample contained. Sequence reads were collapsed and filtered to measure the absolute abundance of every unique TCRbeta CDR3 rearrangement. For each sample, productive Simpson clonality was calculated by taking the square root of Simpson's diversity index across productive rearrangements. TCRdb holds this immuneACCESS table with in-frame rearrangements only. Some clones are missing; in checked studies, unresolved V genes explain under half, and the rest has no known cause. V and J calls and clone size come straight from that table; D and trimming were deduced from the DNA. The sample contains about 310,000 clones, 85% of them found a single time. The top ten constitute under 2% of the sample.

CDR1 is given as LGHNA and CDR2 as YSLEER, both from the germline V gene. V is pruned by 0 bases and J by 10 bases, leaving 6 bases of the junction without a gene match. Counted from cysteine to phenylalanine, this CDR3 has 15 amino acids. The entry retains the CDR3 DNA only, 45 bases that are in frame from base 1. The receptor was derived from a woman between 25 and 40 years old who had been exposed to COVID-19. The specimen sequenced was PBMCs or T cells enriched from blood (not recorded which). The V gene is TRBV4-3 and the J gene is TRBJ1-4; TRBD1 matches 9 bases in the middle. The CDR3 amino acid sequence is: CASSQEGTGTGKLFF. The DNA reads as follows: TGCGCCAGCAGCCAAGAAGGGACAGGGACGGGAAAACTGTTTTTT.